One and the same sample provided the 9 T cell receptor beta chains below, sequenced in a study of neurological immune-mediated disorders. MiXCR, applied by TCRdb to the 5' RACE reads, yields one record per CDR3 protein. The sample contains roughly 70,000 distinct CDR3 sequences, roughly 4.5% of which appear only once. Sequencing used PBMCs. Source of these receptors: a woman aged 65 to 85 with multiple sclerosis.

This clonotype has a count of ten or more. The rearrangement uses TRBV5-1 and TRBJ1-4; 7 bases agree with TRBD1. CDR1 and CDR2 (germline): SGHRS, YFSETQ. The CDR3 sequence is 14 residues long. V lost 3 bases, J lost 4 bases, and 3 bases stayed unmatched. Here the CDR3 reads CASSWTGHNEKLFF. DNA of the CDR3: TGCGCCAGCAGCTGGACAGGTCATAATGAAAAACTGTTTTTT.

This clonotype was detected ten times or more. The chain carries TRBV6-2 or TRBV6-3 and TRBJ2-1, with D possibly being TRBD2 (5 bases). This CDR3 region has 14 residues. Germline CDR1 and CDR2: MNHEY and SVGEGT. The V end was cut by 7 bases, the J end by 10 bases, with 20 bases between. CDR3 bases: TGTGCCAGCACCAAGAGCGGTCCCTTGGGGGAGCAGTTCTTC. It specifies CASTKSGPLGEQFF.

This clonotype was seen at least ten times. CDR3 region: CSARGGAGDNYGYTF. The CDR3 nucleotides read TGCAGTGCTAGAGGGGGTGCAGGGGATAACTATGGCTACACCTTC. The V and J genes are TRBV20-1 and TRBJ1-2; a possible D gene is TRBD1 (6 bases). V gave up 1 base and J gave up 1 base, with 13 bases separating them. Germline-derived CDR1 and CDR2 are DFQATT and SNEGSKA (reference sequence). The CDR3 has 15 amino acids.

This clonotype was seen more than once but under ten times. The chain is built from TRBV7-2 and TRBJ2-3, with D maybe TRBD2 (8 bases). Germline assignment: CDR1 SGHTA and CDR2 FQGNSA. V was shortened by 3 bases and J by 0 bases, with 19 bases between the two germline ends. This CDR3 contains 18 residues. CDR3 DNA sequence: TGTGCCAGCAGCTTCCAGGGGGGTAGCGGGACTAGCACAGATACGCAGTATTTT. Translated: CASSFQGGSGTSTDTQYF. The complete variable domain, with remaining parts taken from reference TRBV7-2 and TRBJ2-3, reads GAGVSQSPSNKVTEKGKDVELRCDPISGHTALYWYRQSLGQGLEFLIYFQGNSAPDKSGLPSDRFSAERTGGSVSTLTIQRTQQEDSAVYLCASSFQGGSGTSTDTQYFGPGTRLTVL.

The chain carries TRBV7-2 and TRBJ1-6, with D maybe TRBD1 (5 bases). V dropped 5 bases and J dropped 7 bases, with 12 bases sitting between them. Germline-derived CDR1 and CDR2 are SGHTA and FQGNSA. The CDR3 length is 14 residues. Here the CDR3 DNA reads TGTGCCAGCAGCATTAGACAGACAAATTCACCCCTCCACTTT. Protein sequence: CASSIRQTNSPLHF.

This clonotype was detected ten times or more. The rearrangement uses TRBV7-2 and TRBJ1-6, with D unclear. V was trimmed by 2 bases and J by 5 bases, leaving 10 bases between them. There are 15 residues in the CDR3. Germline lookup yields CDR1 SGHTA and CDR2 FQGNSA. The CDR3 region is CASSLQGRDNSPLHF. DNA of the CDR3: TGTGCCAGCAGCTTACAAGGTCGGGATAATTCACCCCTCCACTTT.

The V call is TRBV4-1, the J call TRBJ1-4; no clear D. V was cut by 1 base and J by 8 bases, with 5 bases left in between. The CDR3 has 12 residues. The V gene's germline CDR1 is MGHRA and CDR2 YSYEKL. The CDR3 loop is CASSQAREKLFF. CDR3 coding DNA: TGCGCCAGCAGCCAAGCTAGGGAAAAACTGTTTTTT.

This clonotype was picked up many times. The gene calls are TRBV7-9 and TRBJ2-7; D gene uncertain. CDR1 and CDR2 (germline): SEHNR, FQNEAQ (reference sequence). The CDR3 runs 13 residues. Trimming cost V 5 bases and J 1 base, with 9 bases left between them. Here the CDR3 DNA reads TGTGCCAGCAGCCTTGACCCTTCCTACGAGCAGTACTTC. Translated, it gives CASSLDPSYEQYF.

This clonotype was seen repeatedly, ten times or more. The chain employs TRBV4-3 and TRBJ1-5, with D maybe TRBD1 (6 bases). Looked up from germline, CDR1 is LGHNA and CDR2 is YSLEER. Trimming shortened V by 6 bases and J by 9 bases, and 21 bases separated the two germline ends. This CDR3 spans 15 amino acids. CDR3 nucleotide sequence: TGCGCCAGCAGTGTCAACAGGGATCCCTGGGTGCCCCAGCATTTT. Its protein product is CASSVNRDPWVPQHF.